The T cell receptor (beta chain) under discussion was sequenced for a study of cytomegalovirus exposure and HLA in healthy donors. Regarding the study as a whole: Later examination showed HLA-associated TCR beta chains had greater clonal expansion than equally common others.

Germline V gene lookup returns CDR1 MNHNY and CDR2 SVGAGI (reference sequence). CDR3 length equals 15 residues. The V gene end was trimmed by 4 bases and the J gene end by 7 bases; junction bases not matched to a gene: 8. The PCR used 60 Vbeta and 13 Jbeta primers. Assay: immunoSEQ multiplex PCR; the TCRdb copy retains only in-frame clones and omits some. The table lists about 88,000 clones, 85% to 90% of them singletons, with around 2.3% in the top ten. A word on this clone: Its target is not known.

The chain has TRBV6-6 and TRBJ1-5; 9 bases map to TRBD1. The TCR comes from a young man in good health and CMV-seronegative. The specimen sequenced was PBMCs. This CDR3 is CASSSVTGGDQPQHF. CDR3 coding DNA: TGTGCCAGCAGTTCCGTAACAGGGGGCGACCAGCCCCAGCATTTT.